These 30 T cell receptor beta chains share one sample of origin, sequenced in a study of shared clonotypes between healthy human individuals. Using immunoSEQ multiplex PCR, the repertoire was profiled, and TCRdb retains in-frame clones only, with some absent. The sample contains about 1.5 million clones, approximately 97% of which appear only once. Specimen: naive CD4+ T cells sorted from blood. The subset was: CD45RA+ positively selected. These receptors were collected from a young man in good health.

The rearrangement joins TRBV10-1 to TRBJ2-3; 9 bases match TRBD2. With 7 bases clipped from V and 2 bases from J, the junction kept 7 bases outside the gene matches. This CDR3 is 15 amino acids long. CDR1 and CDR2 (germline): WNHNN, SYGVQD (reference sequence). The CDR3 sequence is CASNSPSGDTDTQYF. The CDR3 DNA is TGCGCCAGCAATTCCCCTAGCGGGGACACAGATACGCAGTATTTT.

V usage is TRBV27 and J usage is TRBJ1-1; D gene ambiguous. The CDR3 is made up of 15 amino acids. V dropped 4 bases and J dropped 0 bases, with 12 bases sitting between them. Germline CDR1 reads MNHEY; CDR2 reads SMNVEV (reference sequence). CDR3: CASSSEQTLNTEAFF. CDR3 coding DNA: TGTGCCAGCAGTTCCGAACAAACTTTGAACACTGAAGCTTTCTTT.

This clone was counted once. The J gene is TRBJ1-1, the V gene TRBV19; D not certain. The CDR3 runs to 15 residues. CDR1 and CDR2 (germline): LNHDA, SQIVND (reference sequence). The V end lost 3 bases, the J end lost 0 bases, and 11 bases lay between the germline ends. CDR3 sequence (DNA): TGTGCCAGTAGTATCAGTAGGGCGATGAACACTGAAGCTTTCTTT. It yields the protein CASSISRAMNTEAFF. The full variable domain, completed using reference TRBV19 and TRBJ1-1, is DGGITQSPKYLFRKEGQNVTLSCEQNLNHDAMYWYRQDPGQGLRLIYYSQIVNDFQKGDIAEGYSVSREKKESFPLTVTSAQKNPTAFYLCASSISRAMNTEAFFGQGTRLTVV.

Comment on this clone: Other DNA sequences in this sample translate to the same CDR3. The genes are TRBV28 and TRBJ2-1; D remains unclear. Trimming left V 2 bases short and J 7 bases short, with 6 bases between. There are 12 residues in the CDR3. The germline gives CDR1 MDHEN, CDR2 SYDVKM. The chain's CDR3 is CASSLLRNEQFF. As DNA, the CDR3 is TGTGCCAGCAGTTTACTAAGAAATGAGCAGTTCTTC.

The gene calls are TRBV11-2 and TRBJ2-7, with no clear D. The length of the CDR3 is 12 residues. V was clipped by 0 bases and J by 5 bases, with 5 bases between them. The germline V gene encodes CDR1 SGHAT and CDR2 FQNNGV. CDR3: CASSLDRDEQYF. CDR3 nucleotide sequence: TGTGCCAGCAGCTTAGACAGAGACGAGCAGTACTTC. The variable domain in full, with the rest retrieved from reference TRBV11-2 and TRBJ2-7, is EAGVAQSPRYKIIEKRQSVAFWCNPISGHATLYWYQQILGQGPKLLIQFQNNGVVDDSQLPKDRFSAERLKGVDSTLKIQPAKLEDSAVYLCASSLDRDEQYFGPGTRLTVT.

The CDR3 sequence: CASSDGQGGSNEQFF. CDR3 DNA: TGTGCCAGCAGCGATGGACAGGGTGGCTCCAATGAGCAGTTCTTC. The chain combines TRBV11-3 with TRBJ2-1; 8 bases are a match to TRBD1. Germline CDR1 and CDR2: SGHNT and YENEEA. This CDR3 contains 15 residues. Trimming took 5 bases from V and 6 from J; bases not matched to a gene: 9.

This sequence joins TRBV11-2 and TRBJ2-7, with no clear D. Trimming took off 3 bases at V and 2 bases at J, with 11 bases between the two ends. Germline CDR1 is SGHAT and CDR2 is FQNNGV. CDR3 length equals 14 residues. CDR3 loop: CASSFGPVPYEQYF. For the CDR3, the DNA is TGTGCCAGCAGCTTCGGCCCTGTCCCCTACGAGCAGTACTTC.

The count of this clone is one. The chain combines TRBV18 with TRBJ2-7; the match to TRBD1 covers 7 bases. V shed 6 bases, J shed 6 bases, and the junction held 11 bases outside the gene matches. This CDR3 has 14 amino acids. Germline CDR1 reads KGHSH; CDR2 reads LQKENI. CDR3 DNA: TGTGCCAGCTCCCAAGACAGGGTAGGTCCCGAGCAGTACTTC. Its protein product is CASSQDRVGPEQYF.

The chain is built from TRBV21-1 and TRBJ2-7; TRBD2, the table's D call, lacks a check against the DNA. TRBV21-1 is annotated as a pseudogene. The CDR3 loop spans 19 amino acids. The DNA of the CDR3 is TGTGCCAGCAGCATCGGGGGGCCCACTAGCGGGAGGGCAAGGGACGAGCAGTACTTC. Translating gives CASSIGGPTSGRARDEQYF.

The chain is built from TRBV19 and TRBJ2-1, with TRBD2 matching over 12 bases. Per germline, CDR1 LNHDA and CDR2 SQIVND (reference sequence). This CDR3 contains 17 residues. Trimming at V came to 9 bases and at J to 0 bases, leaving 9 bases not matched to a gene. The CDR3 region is CASNGLAGSDSYNEQFF. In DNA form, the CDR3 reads TGTGCCAGCAACGGACTAGCGGGATCGGACTCCTACAATGAGCAGTTCTTC.

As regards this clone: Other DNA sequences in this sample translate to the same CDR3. The CDR3 coding sequence is TGTGCCAGCAGCTTAGGAGGCAGTAACACTGAAGCTTTCTTT. Translating gives CASSLGGSNTEAFF. The gene calls are TRBV7-2 and TRBJ1-1; D gene unclear. This CDR3 comprises 14 residues. Looked up from germline, CDR1 is SGHTA and CDR2 is FQGNSA. V lost 1 base and J lost 2, with 8 bases in between. Combining the CDR3 with reference TRBV7-2 and TRBJ1-1 gives the whole variable domain GAGVSQSPSNKVTEKGKDVELRCDPISGHTALYWYRQSLGQGLEFLIYFQGNSAPDKSGLPSDRFSAERTGGSVSTLTIQRTQQEDSAVYLCASSLGGSNTEAFFGQGTRLTVV.

This CDR3 is CASSPKGRNQPQHF. The CDR3 region has the DNA TGTGCCAGCAGTCCTAAGGGGAGGAATCAGCCCCAGCATTTT. V and J are TRBV5-6 and TRBJ1-5; weak D call: TRBD1 (5 bases). The length of the CDR3 is 14 residues. V was shortened by 5 bases and J by 4 bases, with 13 bases between the two germline ends. Germline CDR1 SGHDT, CDR2 YYEEEE. The whole variable domain, filled in from reference TRBV5-6 and TRBJ1-5, reads DAGVTQSPTHLIKTRGQQVTLRCSPKSGHDTVSWYQQALGQGPQFIFQYYEEEERQRGNFPDRFSGHQFPNYSSELNVNALLLGDSALYLCASSPKGRNQPQHFGDGTRLSIL.

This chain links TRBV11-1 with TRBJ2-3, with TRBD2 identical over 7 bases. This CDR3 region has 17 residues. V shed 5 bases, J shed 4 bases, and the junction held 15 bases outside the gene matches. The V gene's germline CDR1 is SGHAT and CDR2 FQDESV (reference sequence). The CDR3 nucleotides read TGTGCCAGCAGCCCCACCCCGTGGGGGAGGGCCCCAGATACGCAGTATTTT. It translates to CASSPTPWGRAPDTQYF.

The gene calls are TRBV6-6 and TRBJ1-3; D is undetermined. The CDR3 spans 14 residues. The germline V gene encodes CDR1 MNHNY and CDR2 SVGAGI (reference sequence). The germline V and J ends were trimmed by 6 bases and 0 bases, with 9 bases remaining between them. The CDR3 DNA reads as TGTGCCAGCAGCCTCGGAGCCTCTGGAAACACCATATATTTT. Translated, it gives CASSLGASGNTIYF.

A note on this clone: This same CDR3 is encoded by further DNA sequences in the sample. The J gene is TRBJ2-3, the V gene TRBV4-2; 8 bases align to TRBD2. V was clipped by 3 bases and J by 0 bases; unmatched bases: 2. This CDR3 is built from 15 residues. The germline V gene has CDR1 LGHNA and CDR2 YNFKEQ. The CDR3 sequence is CASSQRLASTDTQYF. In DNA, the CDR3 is TGTGCCAGCAGCCAGCGACTAGCGAGCACAGATACGCAGTATTTT.

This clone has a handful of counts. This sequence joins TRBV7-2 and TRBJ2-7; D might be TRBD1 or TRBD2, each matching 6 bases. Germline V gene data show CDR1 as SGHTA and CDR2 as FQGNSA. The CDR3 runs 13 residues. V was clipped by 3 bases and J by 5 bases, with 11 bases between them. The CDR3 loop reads CASSFGGGDEQYF. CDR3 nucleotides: TGTGCCAGCAGCTTCGGAGGGGGTGACGAGCAGTACTTC.

CDR3 protein: CASSSRLAGGGDTQYF. In DNA form, the CDR3 reads TGTGCCAGCAGTAGTAGACTAGCGGGAGGGGGGGATACGCAGTATTTT. The chain recombines TRBV6-6 with TRBJ2-3; the match to TRBD2 covers 14 bases. Germline trimming cut 5 bases from V and 6 bases from J; bases unmatched to any gene: 7. This CDR3 comprises 16 residues. Germline V gene lookup returns CDR1 MNHNY and CDR2 SVGAGI (reference sequence).

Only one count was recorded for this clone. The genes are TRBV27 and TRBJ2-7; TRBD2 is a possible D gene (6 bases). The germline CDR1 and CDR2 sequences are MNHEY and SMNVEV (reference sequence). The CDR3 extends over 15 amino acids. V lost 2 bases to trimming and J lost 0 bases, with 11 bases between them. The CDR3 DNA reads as TGTGCCAGCAGTTTACGTGGCGGGACCTCCTACGAGCAGTACTTC. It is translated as CASSLRGGTSYEQYF.

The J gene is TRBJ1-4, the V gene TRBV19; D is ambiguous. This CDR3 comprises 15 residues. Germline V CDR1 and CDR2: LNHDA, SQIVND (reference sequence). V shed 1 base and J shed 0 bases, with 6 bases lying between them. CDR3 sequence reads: CASSIAGTTNEKLFF. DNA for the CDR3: TGTGCCAGTAGTATAGCCGGGACAACTAATGAAAAACTGTTTTTT.

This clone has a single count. The CDR3: CASTRTGPEAFF. In DNA form, the CDR3 reads TGTGCCAGCACACGGACAGGTCCCGAAGCTTTCTTT. V and J are TRBV2 and TRBJ1-1; 7 bases line up with TRBD1. V shed 7 bases, J shed 8 bases, and the junction held 7 bases outside the gene matches. Germline CDR1 reads SNHLY; CDR2 reads FYNNEI. CDR3 length: 12 amino acids.

This chain's CDR3 is CASSVGLGNTGELFF. CDR3 coding DNA: TGTGCCAGCAGTGTGGGACTGGGGAACACCGGGGAGCTGTTTTTT. The chain couples TRBV6-1 to TRBJ2-2; TRBD2 might be the D (6 bases). From germline, CDR1 is MNHNS and CDR2 SASEGT. The V end lost 4 bases, the J end lost 1 base, and 10 bases lay between the germline ends. The CDR3 has 15 amino acids.

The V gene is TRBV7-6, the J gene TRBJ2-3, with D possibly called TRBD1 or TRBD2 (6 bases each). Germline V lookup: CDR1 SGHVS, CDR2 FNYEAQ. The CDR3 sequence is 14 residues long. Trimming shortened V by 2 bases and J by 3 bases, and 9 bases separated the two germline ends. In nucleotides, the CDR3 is TGTGCCAGCAGCTTACTAGGGGGGACAGATACGCAGTATTTT. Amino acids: CASSLLGGTDTQYF.

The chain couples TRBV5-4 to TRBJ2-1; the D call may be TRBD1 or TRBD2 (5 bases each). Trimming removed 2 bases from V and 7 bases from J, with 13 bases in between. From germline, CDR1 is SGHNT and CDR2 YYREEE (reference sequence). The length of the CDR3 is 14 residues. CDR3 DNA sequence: TGTGCCAGCAGCTTCTCCGGGACCTTAAATGAGCAGTTCTTC. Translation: CASSFSGTLNEQFF.

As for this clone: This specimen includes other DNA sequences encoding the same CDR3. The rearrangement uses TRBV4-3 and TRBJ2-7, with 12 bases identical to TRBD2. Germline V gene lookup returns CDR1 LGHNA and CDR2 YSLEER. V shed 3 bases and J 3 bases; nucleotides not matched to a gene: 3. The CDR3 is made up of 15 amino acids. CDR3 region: CASSHRTSGNYEQYF. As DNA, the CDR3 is TGCGCCAGCAGCCACCGGACTAGCGGGAACTACGAGCAGTACTTC.

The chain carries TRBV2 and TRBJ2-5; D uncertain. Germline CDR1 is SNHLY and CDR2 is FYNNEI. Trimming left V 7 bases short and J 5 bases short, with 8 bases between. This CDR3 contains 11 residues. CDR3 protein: CASTAWETQYF. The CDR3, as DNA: TGTGCCAGCACGGCTTGGGAGACCCAGTACTTC.

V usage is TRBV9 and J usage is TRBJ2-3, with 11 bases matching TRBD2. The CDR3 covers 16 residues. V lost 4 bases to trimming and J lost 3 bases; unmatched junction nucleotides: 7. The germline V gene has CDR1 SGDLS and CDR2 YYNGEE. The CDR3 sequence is CASSLSRTSGTDTQYF. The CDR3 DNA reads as TGTGCCAGCAGCCTAAGTAGGACTAGCGGGACAGATACGCAGTATTTT.

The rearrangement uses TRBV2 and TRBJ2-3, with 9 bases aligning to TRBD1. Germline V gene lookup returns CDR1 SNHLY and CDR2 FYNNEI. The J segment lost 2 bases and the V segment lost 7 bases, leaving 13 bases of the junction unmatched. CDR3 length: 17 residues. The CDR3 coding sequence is TGTGCCAGCATTGGGACAGGGAGGGGGTTTTCCACAGATACGCAGTATTTT. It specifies CASIGTGRGFSTDTQYF.

CDR3 sequence: CASSRGSGYTF. CDR3 in DNA: TGTGCCAGCAGTAGGGGTTCTGGCTACACCTTC. The V gene is TRBV28, the J gene TRBJ1-2; the D gene is possibly TRBD1 (5 bases). V lost 5 bases to trimming and J lost 7 bases, with 8 bases between them. This CDR3 contains 11 residues. Germline loops: CDR1 MDHEN, CDR2 SYDVKM.

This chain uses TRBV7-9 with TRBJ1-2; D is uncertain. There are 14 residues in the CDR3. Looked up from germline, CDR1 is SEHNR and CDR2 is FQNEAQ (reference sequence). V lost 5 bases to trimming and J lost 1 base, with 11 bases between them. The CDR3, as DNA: TGTGCCAGCAGCCTTTTCTCAGTTAACTATGGCTACACCTTC. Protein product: CASSLFSVNYGYTF. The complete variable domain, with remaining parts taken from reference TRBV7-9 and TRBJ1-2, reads DTGVSQNPRHKITKRGQNVTFRCDPISEHNRLYWYRQTLGQGPEFLTYFQNEAQLEKSRLLSDRFSAERPKGSFSTLEIQRTEQGDSAMYLCASSLFSVNYGYTFGSGTRLTVV.

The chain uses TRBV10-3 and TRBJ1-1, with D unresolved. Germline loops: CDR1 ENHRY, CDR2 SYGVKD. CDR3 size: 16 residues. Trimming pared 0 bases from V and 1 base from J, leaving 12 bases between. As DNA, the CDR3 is TGTGCCATCAGTGAGTCGCCGTTGATCCGGAACACTGAAGCTTTCTTT. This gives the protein CAISESPLIRNTEAFF.